This T cell receptor (beta chain) was captured by sequencing in a study of T cell repertoires in aging, cancer and after chemotherapy (dated by TCRdb to about 2019). In terms of the full investigation: The donors fell into six age groups ranging from 30 or younger to 70 or older, and each group had at least three individuals. In the hematological group, the paired samples taken before and after chemotherapy came from chronic lymphocytic leukemia patients who were treated with regimens based on fludarabine or bendamustine. In total, the full dataset held 8.5 million to 9.5 million TCR reads. The study profiled peripheral blood TCR beta repertoires from healthy donors and cancer patients to examine immunoaging and T cell reconstitution after chemotherapy. A cohort of over 200 cancer patients (approximately 90 with hematological and around 120 with solid cancers) was assembled, and 95 to 100 healthy donors were included as a reference group.

Regarding this clonotype: The antigen it recognizes is unknown. Base qualities are not recorded, but no much larger clone differs from it by a single base.

On the study overall, not on this receptor specifically: In healthy donors, the decline in TCR diversity with age was mainly due to loss of richness, whereas in cancer patients loss of evenness also played a role. Compared with age-matched healthy donors, untreated patients with hematological or solid cancers had significantly lower TCR diversity and higher clonality in blood. In both cancer cohorts, the median generation probability rose over the chemotherapy interval, which suggests that the repertoire was reconstituted through rebound thymic output. According to the authors, the repertoire data do not permit conclusions about immunological memory after chemotherapy. Hematological cancer patients had infiltration of lymphoid organs, and this infiltration may itself impair thymic emigration or peripheral T cell expansion.

TCR beta rearrangements were amplified from genomic DNA isolated from peripheral blood, not from sorted cells or RNA. Rearranged TRB sequences spanning V, D and J segments were amplified in a multiplex touch-down PCR with a mixed TRB-A/B primer pool. Illumina adapters and sample indices were added to the amplicons in two consecutive PCR reactions performed with Phusion HS II polymerase. Amplicons were gel-purified with the NucleoSpin Gel and PCR Clean-up kit, then checked with Qubit and an Agilent 2100 Bioanalyzer. The libraries were sequenced on an Illumina MiSeq with 600-cycle, single-indexed, paired-end runs. As for the authors' bioinformatics: Processing of the TRB sequences was carried out with MiXCR versions 2.12 and 3.0.5. Each unique CDR3 nucleotide sequence was counted as one clone, and only productive sequences with at least two reads were retained. The repertoire metrics were Shannon diversity, evenness, clonality (defined as one minus evenness), and alpha-parameterized diversity profiles covering alpha 0 to 5. The IGoR algorithm was used to compute generation probabilities of clones in paired pre- and post-chemotherapy samples. The public sequencing data were trimmed at Q25 with fastp and processed into clonotypes with MiXCR by TCRdb, which kept only in-frame beta chains. Each entry merges the rows of one CDR3 protein and shows their most common DNA and genes. The V and J calls and clone size come from TCRdb's table, not from the authors' own analysis. This sample has fewer than 15,000 distinct CDR3 sequences in its table, and approximately 28% of those were observed once. The ten largest clones add up to approximately 10% of the sample.

CDR1 is given as SEHNR and CDR2 as FQNEAQ, both from the germline V gene (reference sequence). The CDR3, from cysteine to phenylalanine, totals 18 residues. Of all the DNA, just the CDR3 is kept, 54 bases in frame from base 1. At the junction V is shortened by 5 bases and J by 4 bases; bases outside the gene matches: 15. The clonotype was recovered from a human donor with a blood cancer. Sequencing was performed on blood. The V and J segments used are TRBV7-9 and TRBJ2-1, with 9 bases matching TRBD2. The DNA reads as follows: TGTGCCAGCAGCCCCATTTCCCGGGAACTAGCGGGTTACAATGAGCAGTTCTTC. Its protein product is CASSPISRELAGYNEQFF.